This T cell receptor beta chain was sequenced for a study of T cells in Graves' hyperthyroidism and ophthalmopathy. This clonotype was seen many times. The antigen is unknown. Exclusion criteria comprised uncontrolled infection, other autoimmune disease, pregnancy or lactation. Authors of the study amplified TCR beta CDR3 regions from RNA transcripts. A set of HTBI primers served as the primers for a first-round RT-PCR of the TCR CDR3. TCRdb reprocessed the multiplex PCR reads via MiXCR and lists one record per CDR3 protein. The sample yields over 500,000 distinct CDR3 sequences, 46% seen once. Study-level results: Most expanded thyroid clonotypes above 0.001 recurred in blood. Researchers report that a 13 V-J model separated ophthalmopathy from stable hyperthyroidism.

This CDR3 is built from 12 residues. The germline V gene encodes CDR1 MNHNS and CDR2 SASEGT. Trimming stripped 6 bases from V and 7 bases from J, with 12 bases between. This TCR came from an adult woman with Graves' disease, either hyperthyroidism or ophthalmopathy (not recorded which). Sequencing was done on a sample of peripheral blood or thyroid tissue (not recorded which). The chain recombines TRBV6-1 with TRBJ1-1; D gene unclear. The CDR3 spells CASRLTEFEAFF. In DNA form, the CDR3 reads TGTGCCAGCAGATTGACCGAATTTGAAGCTTTCTTT.